Listed here are 2 T cell receptor beta chains from one sample, sequenced in a study of T-cell memory formation after mild COVID-19. TCRdb re-called the 5' RACE reads with MiXCR, one entry per CDR3 protein. The sample holds approximately 580,000 distinct CDR3 sequences, over 20% seen once. Sequencing was done on a sample of PBMCs or a T cell subset sorted from them (not recorded which). The receptors stem from an adult woman who had mild COVID-19 (a few samples of this study predate the infection). Cell type and time point are not known.

V and J are TRBV27 and TRBJ1-5; no clear D gene. V was trimmed by 6 bases and J by 3 bases, leaving 12 bases between them. CDR1 and CDR2 (germline): MNHEY, SMNVEV (reference sequence). The CDR3 spans 14 residues. This chain's CDR3 is CASRPDGFNQPQHF. CDR3 sequence (DNA): TGTGCCAGCAGACCCGACGGATTCAATCAGCCCCAGCATTTT.

The chain carries TRBV25-1 and TRBJ2-5, with 13 bases that match TRBD2. CDR1 is MGHDK, CDR2 SYGVNS, per germline. The junction had 5 bases not matched to a gene; V was cut back by 3 bases and J by 4 bases. This CDR3 is built from 16 residues. CDR3 in amino acids: CASSDATSGRGETQYF. In nucleotides, the CDR3 is TGTGCCAGCAGTGATGCTACTAGCGGGAGGGGAGAGACCCAGTACTTC.